These T cell receptor beta chains were read from a single sample in a study of blood T cell repertoires in COVID-19. Sequencing was performed with immunoSEQ multiplex PCR; in TCRdb, only in-frame clones are kept and a portion is missing. The profile covers roughly 150,000 clones, with around 87% appearing a single time and under 7.5% taken by the ten largest. The sequenced material came from peripheral blood. The receptors stem from an older man with acute or convalescent COVID-19. Each CDR3 is given with its conserved first and last residue. Fields, in order: clone size, D gene, V gene, J gene, CDR3 protein, CDR3 DNA. D genes are given only for firm matches. Clone size appears in some rows only: once, few, many, or a class for an expanded clone.

size: .
D: TRBD1
V: TRBV9
J: TRBJ2-2
CDR3: CASTGTGAAGELFF
DNA: TGTGCCAGCACCGGGACAGGGGCGGCCGGGGAGCTGTTTTTT

size: .
D: .
V: TRBV14
J: TRBJ2-1
CDR3: CASSPQVGDSQFF
DNA: TGTGCCAGCAGCCCCCAAGTCGGGGATTCGCAGTTCTTC

size: .
D: .
V: TRBV3-1/TRBV3-2
J: TRBJ2-5
CDR3: CASSQGGRETQYF
DNA: TGTGCCAGCAGCCAAGGGGGGCGAGAGACCCAGTACTTC

size: few
D: TRBD1
V: TRBV6-5
J: TRBJ1-1
CDR3: CASLTGGRTEAFF
DNA: TGTGCCAGCTTGACAGGGGGCAGGACTGAAGCTTTCTTT

size: .
D: .
V: TRBV18
J: TRBJ1-2
CDR3: CASSPLPGTAYGYTF
DNA: TGTGCCAGCTCACCCCTTCCTGGTACAGCCTATGGCTACACCTTC

size: .
D: TRBD1
V: TRBV10-3
J: TRBJ2-7
CDR3: CATKPRTGMDEQYF
DNA: TGTGCCACCAAACCACGGACAGGAATGGACGAGCAGTACTTC

size: .
D: TRBD2
V: TRBV4-1
J: TRBJ2-1
CDR3: CASSQDPAGAYNEQFF
DNA: TGCGCCAGCAGCCAAGATCCAGCGGGGGCCTACAATGAGCAGTTCTTC

size: .
D: TRBD2
V: TRBV4-1
J: TRBJ2-1
CDR3: CASSQVLAGGEQFF
DNA: TGCGCCAGCAGCCAAGTACTAGCGGGAGGAGAGCAGTTCTTC

size: .
D: TRBD1
V: TRBV4-1
J: TRBJ2-5
CDR3: CASSSLTGGGETQYF
DNA: TGCGCCAGCAGCTCGCTTACAGGGGGAGGAGAGACCCAGTACTTC

size: .
D: .
V: TRBV6-5
J: TRBJ1-1
CDR3: CASLRANTEAFF
DNA: TGTGCCAGCCTGAGGGCGAACACTGAAGCTTTCTTT

size: .
D: TRBD2
V: TRBV5-4
J: TRBJ2-3
CDR3: CASSLTSGREADTQYF
DNA: TGTGCCAGCAGCTTAACTAGCGGGAGAGAGGCAGATACGCAGTATTTT

size: .
D: TRBD1
V: TRBV19
J: TRBJ1-2
CDR3: CASSIKGAENGYTF
DNA: TGTGCCAGTAGTATTAAGGGGGCGGAGAATGGCTACACCTTC

size: .
D: TRBD2
V: TRBV3-1/TRBV3-2
J: TRBJ2-7
CDR3: CASSRGLAPSEQYF
DNA: TGTGCCAGCAGCCGCGGACTAGCGCCCTCTGAGCAGTACTTC

size: .
D: TRBD1
V: TRBV5-5
J: TRBJ2-7
CDR3: CASSGQGAIYEQYF
DNA: TGTGCCAGCAGCGGACAGGGGGCAATCTACGAGCAGTACTTC

size: .
D: .
V: TRBV5-1
J: TRBJ2-1
CDR3: CASSSEPGTYNEQFF
DNA: TGCGCCAGCAGCTCAGAGCCGGGGACCTACAATGAGCAGTTCTTC

size: .
D: TRBD1
V: TRBV27
J: TRBJ2-1
CDR3: CASTARILGTVGNEQFF
DNA: TGTGCCAGCACCGCCCGCATACTGGGGACAGTTGGCAATGAGCAGTTCTTC

size: .
D: .
V: TRBV7-2
J: TRBJ1-2
CDR3: CASSLEEGSYGYTF
DNA: TGTGCCAGCAGCTTAGAGGAGGGGTCCTATGGCTACACCTTC

size: .
D: .
V: TRBV27
J: TRBJ2-2
CDR3: CASSLSAGWAGELFF
DNA: TGTGCCAGCAGTTTATCGGCAGGGTGGGCCGGGGAGCTGTTTTTT

size: .
D: TRBD1
V: TRBV27
J: TRBJ2-1
CDR3: CASRINTGTGRNEQFF
DNA: TGTGCCAGCAGAATAAACACCGGGACAGGGAGGAATGAGCAGTTCTTC

size: once
D: .
V: TRBV19
J: TRBJ2-2
CDR3: CASSSTGFTGELFF
DNA: TGTGCCAGTAGTAGTACAGGGTTCACCGGGGAGCTGTTTTTT

size: .
D: .
V: TRBV25-1
J: TRBJ2-1
CDR3: CASISYNEQFF
DNA: TGTGCCAGCATTAGCTACAATGAGCAGTTCTTC

size: .
D: .
V: TRBV3-1/TRBV3-2
J: TRBJ2-3
CDR3: CASSLVQGTQYF
DNA: TGTGCCAGCAGCCTCGTCCAGGGTACGCAGTATTTT

size: .
D: .
V: TRBV7-2
J: TRBJ2-1
CDR3: CASRGGPGPKDNEQFF
DNA: TGTGCCAGCAGAGGAGGGCCAGGGCCCAAAGACAATGAGCAGTTCTTC

size: .
D: TRBD1
V: TRBV29-1
J: TRBJ1-1
CDR3: CSVGGTGVAAVNTEAFF
DNA: TGCAGCGTGGGAGGGACAGGGGTCGCCGCGGTCAACACTGAAGCTTTCTTT

size: .
D: .
V: TRBV13
J: TRBJ1-2
CDR3: CASSRAESLRGGRNGYTF
DNA: TGTGCCAGCAGCCGCGCCGAGTCTTTAAGGGGGGGAAGGAATGGCTACACCTTC

size: .
D: TRBD1
V: TRBV29-1
J: TRBJ1-2
CDR3: CSVDRDRARYGYTF
DNA: TGCAGCGTGGACAGAGACAGGGCCCGCTATGGCTACACCTTC

size: .
D: TRBD1
V: TRBV29-1
J: TRBJ1-5
CDR3: CSVGDRGDQPQHF
DNA: TGCAGCGTGGGGGACAGGGGAGATCAGCCCCAGCATTTT

size: .
D: .
V: TRBV5-1
J: TRBJ2-3
CDR3: CASSLDGSNTDTQYF
DNA: TGCGCCAGCAGCTTAGACGGGAGTAACACAGATACGCAGTATTTT

size: once
D: .
V: TRBV28
J: TRBJ1-5
CDR3: CASIQGGRDSNQPQHF
DNA: TGTGCCAGCATCCAGGGAGGGAGGGATAGCAATCAGCCCCAGCATTTT

size: .
D: .
V: TRBV6-5
J: TRBJ2-2
CDR3: CASRFERATGELFF
DNA: TGTGCCAGCAGGTTCGAGCGGGCCACCGGGGAGCTGTTTTTT

size: .
D: .
V: TRBV12-3/TRBV12-4
J: TRBJ2-7
CDR3: CASSPAGPQQYF
DNA: TGTGCCAGCAGTCCGGCAGGGCCACAGCAGTACTTC

size: few
D: .
V: TRBV9
J: TRBJ1-2
CDR3: CASSHSPKVLDGYTF
DNA: TGTGCCAGCAGCCACAGTCCGAAGGTTTTGGATGGCTACACCTTC

size: .
D: .
V: TRBV6-5
J: TRBJ2-3
CDR3: CASLWTSTSTDTQYF
DNA: TGTGCCAGCCTATGGACTTCTACTAGCACAGATACGCAGTATTTT

size: .
D: .
V: TRBV6-1
J: TRBJ2-2
CDR3: CASREGPGELFF
DNA: TGTGCCAGCCGTGAAGGGCCCGGGGAGCTGTTTTTT

size: once
D: TRBD1
V: TRBV7-9
J: TRBJ2-7
CDR3: CASSTGEQQYF
DNA: TGTGCCAGCAGCACAGGGGAACAGCAGTACTTC

size: .
D: .
V: TRBV24-1
J: TRBJ2-2
CDR3: CATSAARGTGELFF
DNA: TGTGCCACCAGTGCCGCGCGGGGCACCGGGGAGCTGTTTTTT

size: few
D: TRBD2
V: TRBV7-9
J: TRBJ2-5
CDR3: CASTLSGTSGETQYF
DNA: TGTGCCAGCACCCTAAGTGGGACTAGCGGGGAGACCCAGTACTTC

size: .
D: .
V: TRBV2
J: TRBJ1-3
CDR3: CASSDEWAIGNTIYF
DNA: TGTGCCAGCAGTGACGAGTGGGCGATAGGAAACACCATATATTTT

size: .
D: .
V: TRBV28
J: TRBJ1-5
CDR3: CASSIGQPNQPQHF
DNA: TGTGCCAGCAGTATAGGACAGCCCAATCAGCCCCAGCATTTT

size: .
D: .
V: TRBV5-4
J: TRBJ2-7
CDR3: CATTGGGIGEQYF
DNA: TGTGCCACCACTGGGGGGGGCATCGGCGAGCAGTACTTC

size: .
D: .
V: TRBV4-1
J: TRBJ1-4
CDR3: CASSPTLGGANVLGELFF
DNA: TGCGCCAGCAGCCCCACTTTGGGCGGTGCCAACGTCTTAGGGGAACTGTTTTTT